The 26 T cell receptor beta chains below were found in one sample sequenced in a study of cytomegalovirus exposure and HLA in healthy donors. Clones were read by immunoSEQ multiplex PCR, and TCRdb kept only the in-frame ones, dropping some. This table has 250,000 to 350,000 clones, around 90% appearing once. The source material was PBMCs. The receptors here all came from a woman in her twenties or thirties in good health and CMV-seropositive.

The rearrangement links TRBV6-6 to TRBJ2-7; D is ambiguous. The V end lost 6 bases, the J end lost 4 bases, and 10 bases lay between the germline ends. The CDR3 is 12 residues long. Germline V gives CDR1 MNHNY, CDR2 SVGAGI (reference sequence). CDR3 region: CASSHGSYEQYF. CDR3 DNA: TGTGCCAGCAGCCACGGAAGTTACGAGCAGTACTTC.

The V and J genes are TRBV28 and TRBJ1-2, with D perhaps TRBD1 (6 bases). V dropped 7 bases and J dropped 4 bases, with 13 bases sitting between them. The germline gives CDR1 MDHEN, CDR2 SYDVKM. This CDR3 has 13 amino acids. The CDR3 spells CASKIGTTYGYTF. For the CDR3, the DNA is TGTGCCAGCAAGATCGGGACAACCTATGGCTACACCTTC.

The chain joins TRBV29-1 to TRBJ2-1; D assignment may be TRBD1 or TRBD2 (7 bases each). CDR1 is SQVTM and CDR2 is ANQGSEA in the germline V gene. The CDR3 covers 15 residues. V was cut by 8 bases and J by 8 bases, with 25 bases left in between. The CDR3 DNA sequence: TGCAGCTTCAGGGGGGGATCCCCGGGGGTCGATGAGCAGTTCTTC. Encoded protein: CSFRGGSPGVDEQFF.

The V gene is TRBV4-3, the J gene TRBJ2-1; the match to TRBD1 covers 7 bases. In germline, CDR1 is LGHNA, CDR2 YSLEER. The CDR3 is 16 amino acids. The V gene end was trimmed by 3 bases and the J gene end by 5 bases; junction bases not matched to a gene: 10. In nucleotides, the CDR3 is TGCGCCAGCAGCCACTATGGGCCTCAGGGGGACAATGAGCAGTTCTTC. This encodes CASSHYGPQGDNEQFF.

This chain connects TRBV4-3 to TRBJ2-7; D may be TRBD2 (5 bases). The CDR3 runs 14 residues. Trimming pared 4 bases from V and 2 bases from J, leaving 12 bases between. Germline CDR1 reads LGHNA; CDR2 reads YSLEER. Here the CDR3 DNA reads TGCGCCAGCAGCCTCCTAGGACTTGCCTACGAGCAGTACTTC. Amino acid sequence: CASSLLGLAYEQYF.

The rearrangement links TRBV5-4 to TRBJ1-1; D may be TRBD1 (5 bases). The CDR3 has 14 residues. Trimming removed 1 base from V and 5 bases from J, with 12 bases in between. In germline, CDR1 is SGHNT, CDR2 YYREEE (reference sequence). CDR3 sequence: CASSLLSGGTEAFF. CDR3 coding DNA: TGTGCCAGCAGCTTGCTGTCGGGGGGGACTGAAGCTTTCTTT.

The chain carries TRBV27 and TRBJ2-3; D gene ambiguous. The germline gives CDR1 MNHEY, CDR2 SMNVEV (reference sequence). Trimming removed 6 bases from V and 4 bases from J, with 17 bases in between. CDR3 size: 15 residues. The CDR3 DNA sequence: TGTGCCAGCAGGGCAGTGGGTTTTGGTGCAGATACGCAGTATTTT. Translated, it gives CASRAVGFGADTQYF.

The V call is TRBV2, the J call TRBJ1-2, with D unresolved. V was trimmed by 1 base and J by 1 base, leaving 4 bases between them. CDR1 and CDR2 (germline): SNHLY, FYNNEI. CDR3 length: 13 amino acids. CDR3 loop: CASSEGVNYGYTF. The CDR3, as DNA: TGTGCCAGCAGTGAAGGGGTTAACTATGGCTACACCTTC.

The CDR3 DNA reads as TGTGCCAGCAGCTTACTAGGATTACCCCAGCATTTT. Amino acid sequence: CASSLLGLPQHF. The V call is TRBV13, the J call TRBJ1-5, with no clear D. Germline V gene sequence: CDR1 PRHDT, CDR2 FYEKMQ (reference sequence). The CDR3 consists of 12 residues. Trimming left V 2 bases short and J 10 bases short, with 9 bases between.

Of note for this clone: The sample contains more than one DNA sequence encoding this CDR3. V is TRBV4-3 and J is TRBJ2-7; unclear D gene. CDR1 and CDR2 from the germline V gene are LGHNA and YSLEER. The CDR3 has 14 residues. Trimming removed 0 bases from V and 2 bases from J, with 8 bases in between. The CDR3, as DNA: TGCGCCAGCAGCCAAGACACTGGGACCTACGAGCAGTACTTC. Translating it yields CASSQDTGTYEQYF.

The chain links TRBV19 to TRBJ2-7; 7 bases are shared with TRBD2. The CDR3 loop spans 15 amino acids. V shed 1 base, J shed 3 bases, and the junction held 6 bases outside the gene matches. Germline V lookup: CDR1 LNHDA, CDR2 SQIVND (reference sequence). The DNA for the CDR3 is TGTGCCAGTAGTATAGCGGGAGGTGAGGGCTACGAGCAGTACTTC. Its translation: CASSIAGGEGYEQYF.

The chain is built from TRBV7-9 and TRBJ1-2; D is unresolved. Trimming took off 5 bases at V and 7 bases at J, with 8 bases between the two ends. The CDR3 length is 11 residues. The V gene's germline CDR1 is SEHNR and CDR2 FQNEAQ (reference sequence). CDR3: CASSERGGYTF. CDR3 bases: TGTGCCAGCAGCGAAAGAGGTGGCTACACCTTC. Full variable domain (missing parts from reference TRBV7-9 and TRBJ1-2): DTGVSQNPRHKITKRGQNVTFRCDPISEHNRLYWYRQTLGQGPEFLTYFQNEAQLEKSRLLSDRFSAERPKGSFSTLEIQRTEQGDSAMYLCASSERGGYTFGSGTRLTVV.

This clone showed up just once. This sequence joins TRBV7-2 and TRBJ2-1, with no clear D. Germline CDR1 is SGHTA and CDR2 is FQGNSA. The CDR3 covers 13 residues. Trimming stripped 7 bases from V and 6 bases from J, with 13 bases between. CDR3: CASTPRIGNEQFF. The DNA of the CDR3 is TGTGCCAGCACACCTCGGATTGGCAATGAGCAGTTCTTC.

This chain links TRBV5-1 with TRBJ2-2; 8 bases map to TRBD1. The CDR3 is 16 residues long. The junction had 6 bases not matched to a gene; V was cut back by 0 bases and J by 5 bases. Germline loops: CDR1 SGHRS, CDR2 YFSETQ. CDR3 residues: CASSLGDRGGTGELFF. For the CDR3, the DNA is TGCGCCAGCAGCTTGGGTGACAGGGGAGGTACCGGGGAGCTGTTTTTT.

As regards this clone: Other DNA variants within this sample encode the same CDR3. The chain carries TRBV6-4 and TRBJ2-3, with 8 bases that match TRBD1. The CDR3 runs 13 residues. V lost 6 bases to trimming and J lost 3 bases; unmatched junction nucleotides: 2. Germline V gene sequence: CDR1 MRHNA, CDR2 SNTAGT. The CDR3 nucleotides are TGTGCCAGCAGCAGGGGGCTGACAGATACGCAGTATTTT. Protein sequence: CASSRGLTDTQYF.

The J gene is TRBJ2-3, the V gene TRBV21-1. TRBV21-1 is annotated as a pseudogene. This CDR3 is built from 14 residues. CDR3: CASSHGRNTDTQYF. In DNA form, the CDR3 reads TGTGCCAGCAGCCATGGACGGAACACAGATACGCAGTATTTT.

The rearrangement joins TRBV15 to TRBJ1-2; D is ambiguous. V dropped 6 bases and J dropped 3 bases, with 8 bases sitting between them. The CDR3 consists of 12 residues. Germline V gene data show CDR1 as LNHNV and CDR2 as YYDKDF (reference sequence). CDR3 bases: TGTGCCACCAGTCAAGAGGACTATGGCTACACCTTC. It encodes CATSQEDYGYTF. Drawing the rest from reference TRBV15 and TRBJ1-2, the complete variable domain is DAMVIQNPRYQVTQFGKPVTLSCSQTLNHNVMYWYQQKSSQAPKLLFHYYDKDFNNEADTPDNFQSRRPNTSFCFLDIRSPGLGDTAMYLCATSQEDYGYTFGSGTRLTVV.

V is TRBV28 and J is TRBJ2-7; no reliable D call. The CDR3 is 11 residues long. V dropped 5 bases and J dropped 2 bases, with 4 bases sitting between them. Germline V gene data show CDR1 as MDHEN and CDR2 as SYDVKM. The CDR3 is CASSMTYEQYF. Written as DNA, the CDR3 is TGTGCCAGCAGTATGACCTACGAGCAGTACTTC.

The rearrangement links TRBV9 to TRBJ1-3; D remains ambiguous. Germline loops: CDR1 SGDLS, CDR2 YYNGEE. V lost 0 bases, J lost 0 bases, and 13 bases lay in between. There are 17 residues in the CDR3. Written as DNA, the CDR3 is TGTGCCAGCAGCGTAGAGGCCCGCGGGAGCTCTGGAAACACCATATATTTT. This translates into CASSVEARGSSGNTIYF.

The chain employs TRBV10-1 and TRBJ1-2; TRBD1 agrees at 8 bases. The trim removed 2 bases at V and 8 bases at J, leaving 10 bases unmatched. The CDR3 spans 15 residues. The germline V gene has CDR1 WNHNN and CDR2 SYGVQD (reference sequence). The CDR3 sequence: CASSELRQGTNGYTF. CDR3 DNA: TGCGCCAGCAGTGAGCTCCGACAGGGGACTAACGGCTACACCTTC.

This rearrangement joins TRBV18 to TRBJ2-7, with D unclear. V was pared by 2 bases and J by 0 bases, with 11 bases between. Germline V gene lookup returns CDR1 KGHSH and CDR2 LQKENI. This CDR3 region has 15 residues. CDR3 loop: CASSPSRQISYEQYF. The CDR3 DNA follows: TGTGCCAGCTCACCAAGTCGACAAATCTCCTACGAGCAGTACTTC.

The chain combines TRBV6-1 with TRBJ2-7; D is uncertain. Germline V gene sequence: CDR1 MNHNS, CDR2 SASEGT. V shed 4 bases and J shed 1 base, with 14 bases lying between them. This CDR3 contains 15 residues. CDR3 protein: CASSAPPGSSYEQYF. The CDR3 nucleotides read TGTGCCAGCAGTGCGCCCCCCGGGTCTTCCTACGAGCAGTACTTC.

The chain carries TRBV19 and TRBJ2-2, with a possible D match to TRBD1 (6 bases). This CDR3 has 15 amino acids. The ends were cut back, 7 bases at V and 1 base at J, with 13 bases in the middle. From germline, CDR1 is LNHDA and CDR2 SQIVND (reference sequence). The chain's CDR3 is CASTPGHLNTGELFF. The CDR3 DNA follows: TGTGCCAGTACCCCGGGACACCTGAACACCGGGGAGCTGTTTTTT.

V usage is TRBV29-1 and J usage is TRBJ2-1, with 8 bases lining up with TRBD2. The CDR3 length is 14 residues. V was clipped by 5 bases and J by 6 bases; unmatched bases: 9. Germline values: CDR1 SQVTM, CDR2 ANQGSEA. The CDR3, as DNA: TGCAGCGTTCCAGCCGGGGGGGCGGGCAATGAGCAGTTCTTC. This sequence encodes CSVPAGGAGNEQFF.

The rearrangement joins TRBV7-2 to TRBJ2-4; TRBD2 matches at 8 bases. V was clipped by 5 bases and J by 8 bases; unmatched bases: 2. CDR1 is SGHTA and CDR2 is FQGNSA in the germline V gene. This CDR3 region has 12 residues. This chain's CDR3 is CASSAGGDIQYF. CDR3 sequence (DNA): TGTGCCAGCAGCGCCGGGGGGGACATTCAGTACTTC.

The V call is TRBV4-3, the J call TRBJ2-7, with 8 bases lining up with TRBD2. V lost 2 bases to trimming and J lost 4 bases; unmatched junction nucleotides: 7. Looked up from germline, CDR1 is LGHNA and CDR2 is YSLEER. The CDR3 is 15 residues long. Here the CDR3 reads CASSQRGLGGYEQYF. CDR3 coding DNA: TGCGCCAGCAGCCAAAGGGGACTAGGGGGTTACGAGCAGTACTTC.